A selection of T cell receptor beta chains follows, all from one sample in a study of T-cell memory formation after mild COVID-19. One entry per CDR3 protein results from TCRdb running MiXCR on the 5' RACE reads. Here the sample spans approximately 230,000 distinct CDR3 sequences, over 15% being singletons. Sequencing used PBMCs or a T cell subset sorted from them (not recorded which). The receptors shown here come from a man aged 18 to 30 who had mild COVID-19 (a few samples of this study predate the infection). Cell type and time point are not known. Both conserved end residues are part of each CDR3. The D gene is left open where the match is weak. Size tells how often a clone was seen (once, few, many) or the class of an expanded clone, and some rows leave it out.

V: TRBV20-1; J: TRBJ2-5; D: TRBD2; size: NA; CDR3: CSASPLLGRETQYF; DNA: TGCAGTGCTTCCCCACTACTCGGGAGGGAGACCCAGTACTTC
V: TRBV29-1; J: TRBJ2-7; D: NA; size: NA; CDR3: CSVSNGAYEQYF; DNA: TGCAGCGTTTCAAACGGGGCCTACGAGCAGTACTTC
V: TRBV12-3/TRBV12-4; J: TRBJ1-6; D: NA; size: NA; CDR3: CASSLEVASPLHF; DNA: TGTGCCAGCAGTTTAGAAGTAGCTTCACCCCTCCACTTT
V: TRBV9; J: TRBJ2-1; D: TRBD2; size: few; CDR3: CASSVAGTSYNEQFF; DNA: TGTGCCAGCAGCGTAGCTGGGACTAGCTATAATGAGCAGTTCTTC
V: TRBV2; J: TRBJ2-2; D: TRBD1; size: many; CDR3: CASSRQGPRVGELFF; DNA: TGTGCCAGTTCGCGACAGGGGCCAAGGGTCGGGGAGCTGTTTTTT
V: TRBV5-1; J: TRBJ2-3; D: TRBD1; size: NA; CDR3: CASRGQGSTDTQYF; DNA: TGCGCCAGCAGGGGACAGGGAAGCACAGATACGCAGTATTTT
V: TRBV4-3; J: TRBJ2-5; D: NA; size: few; CDR3: CASSQALNRETQYF; DNA: TGCGCCAGCAGCCAAGCCCTCAATAGAGAGACCCAGTACTTC
V: TRBV6-6; J: TRBJ2-3; D: NA; size: NA; CDR3: CASSSARTSTQYF; DNA: TGTGCCAGCAGCTCAGCGAGGACATCGACGCAGTATTTT
V: TRBV4-3; J: TRBJ2-5; D: TRBD2; size: NA; CDR3: CASSQSWGLAGETQYF; DNA: TGCGCCAGCAGCCAATCTTGGGGACTAGCGGGAGAGACCCAGTACTTC
V: TRBV6-5; J: TRBJ1-1; D: NA; size: NA; CDR3: CASSYQGVTEAFF; DNA: TGTGCCAGCAGTTACCAAGGGGTAACTGAAGCTTTCTTT
V: TRBV4-2; J: TRBJ1-1; D: NA; size: few; CDR3: CASSQAPMGGTEAFF; DNA: TGTGCCAGCAGCCAAGCCCCGATGGGTGGCACTGAAGCTTTCTTT
V: TRBV3-1; J: TRBJ1-6; D: NA; size: NA; CDR3: CASSQGGLGSPLHF; DNA: TGTGCCAGCAGCCAGGGGGGTCTAGGCTCACCCCTCCACTTT
V: TRBV4-3; J: TRBJ2-3; D: TRBD2; size: many; CDR3: CASSPGTSGGDTQYF; DNA: TGCGCCAGCAGCCCGGGGACTAGCGGGGGGGATACGCAGTATTTT
V: TRBV6-5; J: TRBJ1-6; D: NA; size: NA; CDR3: CASSRFGGVDSPLHF; DNA: TGTGCCAGCAGTCGATTTGGGGGGGTTGATTCACCCCTCCACTTT
V: TRBV7-2; J: TRBJ1-1; D: NA; size: few; CDR3: CASSSSIGDTEAFF; DNA: TGTGCCAGCAGCTCTTCAATAGGGGACACTGAAGCTTTCTTT
V: TRBV10-3; J: TRBJ1-5; D: NA; size: few; CDR3: CAILGGDNQPQHF; DNA: TGTGCCATCCTGGGGGGGGACAATCAGCCCCAGCATTTT
V: TRBV24-1; J: TRBJ1-1; D: NA; size: few; CDR3: CATSDYNTEAFF; DNA: TGTGCCACCAGTGATTACAACACTGAAGCTTTCTTT
V: TRBV6-5; J: TRBJ2-2; D: TRBD2; size: NA; CDR3: CASSYGGGTGELFF; DNA: TGTGCCAGCAGTTACGGCGGGGGCACCGGGGAGCTGTTTTTT
V: TRBV5-1; J: TRBJ2-3; D: NA; size: NA; CDR3: CASSLNTGTLTSTDTQYF; DNA: TGCGCCAGCAGCTTGAATACCGGGACTCTGACTAGCACAGATACGCAGTATTTT
V: TRBV7-3; J: TRBJ2-5; D: NA; size: few; CDR3: CASSSHPQETQYF; DNA: TGTGCCAGCAGCTCACACCCCCAAGAGACCCAGTACTTC
V: TRBV20-1; J: TRBJ2-7; D: NA; size: NA; CDR3: CSASRDIYEQYF; DNA: TGCAGTGCTAGTAGGGACATCTACGAGCAGTACTTC
V: TRBV5-1; J: TRBJ2-3; D: TRBD2; size: NA; CDR3: CASSPPLAIPDTQYF; DNA: TGCGCCAGCAGCCCGCCACTAGCGATCCCCGATACGCAGTATTTT
V: TRBV20-1; J: TRBJ1-1; D: TRBD1; size: NA; CDR3: CSAKHRDRGDSEAFF; DNA: TGCAGTGCTAAGCACCGGGACAGGGGGGACTCTGAAGCTTTCTTT
V: TRBV6-2/TRBV6-3; J: TRBJ2-7; D: NA; size: NA; CDR3: CASSPTRTYEQYF; DNA: TGTGCCAGCAGCCCAACGAGGACCTACGAGCAGTACTTC
V: TRBV6-5; J: TRBJ1-4; D: TRBD1; size: few; CDR3: CASSYATGYSEKLFF; DNA: TGTGCCAGCAGTTACGCGACAGGGTATAGTGAAAAACTGTTTTTT
V: TRBV10-3; J: TRBJ1-2; D: NA; size: NA; CDR3: CAISEGRDYGYTF; DNA: TGTGCCATCAGTGAGGGCAGGGACTATGGCTACACCTTC
V: TRBV5-1; J: TRBJ2-1; D: NA; size: NA; CDR3: CASSIAPLEYNEQFF; DNA: TGCGCCAGCAGCATTGCTCCTTTAGAATACAATGAGCAGTTCTTC
V: TRBV12-3/TRBV12-4; J: TRBJ2-1; D: TRBD1; size: NA; CDR3: CASSSGDRVNEQFF; DNA: TGTGCCAGCAGTTCTGGGGACAGGGTCAATGAGCAGTTCTTC
V: TRBV28; J: TRBJ1-5; D: TRBD1; size: NA; CDR3: CAGGTGGVIGQPQHF; DNA: TGTGCCGGTGGGACAGGGGGCGTCATCGGTCAGCCCCAGCATTTT
V: TRBV7-2; J: TRBJ1-4; D: TRBD1; size: NA; CDR3: CASSAGGHNEKLFF; DNA: TGTGCCAGCAGCGCAGGGGGCCATAATGAAAAACTGTTTTTT
V: TRBV3-1; J: TRBJ2-7; D: NA; size: few; CDR3: CASSQGGRPSSYEQYF; DNA: TGTGCCAGCAGCCAAGGAGGTAGGCCCAGCTCCTACGAGCAGTACTTC
V: TRBV12-3/TRBV12-4; J: TRBJ1-5; D: TRBD1; size: NA; CDR3: CASSPYRGDQPQHF; DNA: TGTGCCAGCAGTCCCTACAGGGGAGACCAGCCCCAGCATTTT
V: TRBV5-1; J: TRBJ1-1; D: NA; size: many; CDR3: CASSRRANMNTEAFF; DNA: TGCGCCAGCAGCCGGAGGGCGAACATGAACACTGAAGCTTTCTTT
V: TRBV7-2; J: TRBJ1-1; D: TRBD1; size: few; CDR3: CASQTGKNTEAFF; DNA: TGTGCCAGCCAGACAGGGAAGAACACTGAAGCTTTCTTT
V: TRBV5-1; J: TRBJ2-2; D: NA; size: NA; CDR3: CASSLAPSFTGELFF; DNA: TGCGCCAGCAGCTTGGCCCCTTCCTTCACCGGGGAGCTGTTTTTT
V: TRBV6-6; J: TRBJ2-5; D: NA; size: NA; CDR3: CASSYQGRSETQYF; DNA: TGTGCCAGCAGTTACCAGGGAAGAAGTGAGACCCAGTACTTC